The 17 T cell receptor beta chains below all came from one sample that was sequenced in a study of beta chain features in type 1 diabetes. The whole isolated RNA underwent reverse transcription, so sequencing captured expressed TCRB transcripts. Sequenced by immunoSEQ multiplex PCR; TCRdb stores in-frame clones only, minus some. Of roughly 150,000 clones in the sample, over 7.5% were seen once. Sequences were obtained from central memory CD4+ T cells from blood. The receptors here all came from a woman under 30 in good health.

This clone was detected only a few times. The CDR3 bases are TGTGCCAGCAGCTTTGGGGACAGGGCTTTTGGCTACACCTTC. This sequence encodes CASSFGDRAFGYTF. The J gene is TRBJ1-2, the V gene TRBV7-9; TRBD1 agrees at 9 bases. The germline CDR1 and CDR2 sequences are SEHNR and FQNEAQ (reference sequence). V was pared by 3 bases and J by 7 bases, with 6 bases of the junction left unmatched. CDR3 size: 14 residues.

The CDR3: CASSPDRESQLFF. The CDR3 DNA reads TGTGCCAGTAGTCCGGACAGGGAAAGCCAGCTGTTTTTT. The rearrangement links TRBV19 to TRBJ2-2, with 8 bases identical to TRBD1. The CDR3 contains 13 residues. Unmatched junction bases numbered 8, after V lost 5 bases and J lost 12 bases. From germline, CDR1 is LNHDA and CDR2 SQIVND (reference sequence).

This clone was seen more than once but under ten times. CDR3 DNA sequence: TGCGCCAGCAGCCGCGGGGACCTCTATGGCTACACCTTC. Its protein product is CASSRGDLYGYTF. The chain uses TRBV5-1 and TRBJ1-2; the D gene is possibly TRBD1 (5 bases). The V gene lost 4 bases and the J gene lost 4 bases, with 11 bases spanning the gap. This CDR3 region has 13 residues. CDR1 SGHRS and CDR2 YFSETQ come from the germline V gene.

The gene calls are TRBV25-1 and TRBJ2-6; 10 bases map to TRBD2. CDR3 length: 18 amino acids. The trim removed 7 bases at V and 0 bases at J, leaving 9 bases unmatched. Per germline, CDR1 MGHDK and CDR2 SYGVNS. CDR3 amino acids: CASTPASGGDSGANVLTF. For the CDR3, the DNA is TGTGCCAGCACCCCTGCTAGCGGGGGAGACTCTGGGGCCAACGTCCTGACTTTC. Looking up the rest from reference TRBV25-1 and TRBJ2-6 gives the full variable domain: EADIYQTPRYLVIGTGKKITLECSQTMGHDKMYWYQQDPGMELHLIHYSYGVNSTEKGDLSSESTVSRIRTEHFPLTLESARPSHTSQYLCASTPASGGDSGANVLTFGAGSRLTVL.

The chain has TRBV28 and TRBJ1-1; 8 nucleotides align to TRBD1. Germline values: CDR1 MDHEN, CDR2 SYDVKM. Trimming cost V 5 bases and J 0 bases; bases outside gene matches: 14. The CDR3 has 18 amino acids. Here the CDR3 reads CASSPHGQGERMNTEAFF. Written as DNA, the CDR3 is TGTGCCAGCAGTCCCCATGGACAGGGAGAGCGGATGAACACTGAAGCTTTCTTT.

This clone was counted only a few times. The CDR3: CASSRGTGNGYTF. As DNA, the CDR3 is TGTGCCAGCAGCCGGGGGACAGGGAATGGCTACACCTTC. The rearrangement joins TRBV28 to TRBJ1-2, with TRBD1 matching over 9 bases. The CDR3 totals 13 residues. CDR1 is MDHEN and CDR2 is SYDVKM in the germline V gene. V was clipped by 6 bases and J by 6 bases; unmatched bases: 5.

This clone was recorded a few times. The V and J genes are TRBV5-5 and TRBJ2-3, with 10 bases identical to TRBD2. V was pared by 4 bases and J by 13 bases, with 15 bases of the junction left unmatched. Germline loops: CDR1 SGHKS, CDR2 YYEKEE (reference sequence). This CDR3 is built from 15 residues. The CDR3 DNA sequence: TGTGCCAGCAGCCCGAAGGCTAGCGGGGGAGGCACTGAGTATTTT. It translates to CASSPKASGGGTEYF.

This clone was seen a few times. This rearrangement joins TRBV9 to TRBJ1-1, with 7 bases identical to TRBD1. The germline V gene has CDR1 SGDLS and CDR2 YYNGEE. The CDR3 is made up of 12 amino acids. J lost 10 bases, V lost 3 bases, and 6 bases had no gene match. CDR3 sequence reads: CASSASGTAAFF. CDR3 nucleotide sequence: TGTGCCAGCAGCGCCTCCGGGACAGCAGCTTTCTTT.

This clone was found a few times. The chain is built from TRBV19 and TRBJ1-5, with 9 bases lining up with TRBD1. CDR1 and CDR2 (germline): LNHDA, SQIVND (reference sequence). Trimming removed 9 bases from V and 6 bases from J; junction bases left unmatched: 9. The CDR3 has 14 residues. In DNA form, the CDR3 reads TGTGCCAGCAGTCCGGGACAGGGAGGTCAGCCCCAGCATTTT. Its translation is CASSPGQGGQPQHF.

This clone came up a few times. This rearrangement joins TRBV5-1 to TRBJ2-1; 14 nucleotides agree with TRBD2. There are 17 residues in the CDR3. Trimming took 2 bases from V and 10 from J; bases not matched to a gene: 11. Germline V lookup: CDR1 SGHRS, CDR2 YFSETQ. The DNA for the CDR3 is TGCGCCAGCAGCTTAGGACTAGCGGGAGGCCTAGACCCCGAGCAGTTCTTC. Amino acids: CASSLGLAGGLDPEQFF.

This clone has just a few counts. This sample also contains other DNA sequences that code for the same CDR3. The chain links TRBV5-1 to TRBJ2-5; 7 positions agree with TRBD1. The CDR3 is 15 residues long. Losses at the gene ends were 0 bases for V and 4 bases for J; bases not matched to a gene: 6. The germline CDR1 and CDR2 sequences are SGHRS and YFSETQ. This chain's CDR3 is CASSLGTGGRETQYF. The DNA for the CDR3 is TGCGCCAGCAGCTTGGGGACAGGCGGCCGAGAGACCCAGTACTTC. Complete variable domain (other parts from reference TRBV5-1 and TRBJ2-5): KAGVTQTPRYLIKTRGQQVTLSCSPISGHRSVSWYQQTPGQGLQFLFEYFSETQRNKGNFPGRFSGRQFSNSRSEMNVSTLELGDSALYLCASSLGTGGRETQYFGPGTRLLVL.

The rearrangement joins TRBV7-9 to TRBJ2-3, with 12 bases lining up with TRBD2. With V trimmed by 1 base and J by 0 bases, 2 bases remained unmatched. Germline V gene sequence: CDR1 SEHNR, CDR2 FQNEAQ (reference sequence). The CDR3 totals 17 residues. CDR3 nucleotide sequence: TGTGCCAGCAGCTTAGGGACTAGCGGGGCTAGCACAGATACGCAGTATTTT. This sequence encodes CASSLGTSGASTDTQYF. Variable domain in full (rest from reference TRBV7-9 and TRBJ2-3): DTGVSQNPRHKITKRGQNVTFRCDPISEHNRLYWYRQTLGQGPEFLTYFQNEAQLEKSRLLSDRFSAERPKGSFSTLEIQRTEQGDSAMYLCASSLGTSGASTDTQYFGPGTRLTVL.

This clone has a handful of counts. The chain links TRBV25-1 to TRBJ2-7, with D possibly TRBD2 on 5 matching bases. The CDR3 is made up of 13 amino acids. With 10 bases removed from V and 2 bases from J, the gap between germline ends came to 15 bases. CDR1 MGHDK and CDR2 SYGVNS come from the germline V gene. The CDR3 protein is CATARRTAYEQYF. In DNA, the CDR3 is TGTGCCACTGCCAGGAGGACGGCCTACGAGCAGTACTTC.

This clone was recorded a few times. The rearrangement joins TRBV2 to TRBJ2-2; 7 bases line up with TRBD1. The length of the CDR3 is 14 residues. The V segment lost 11 bases and the J segment 7 bases; nucleotides outside the gene matches: 13. Germline assignment: CDR1 SNHLY and CDR2 FYNNEI. CDR3 sequence (DNA): TGTGCCGGGGGTGAGACAGGGTCGATCGGGGAGCTGTTTTTT. Translating it yields CAGGETGSIGELFF.

The chain employs TRBV11-2 and TRBJ2-3; TRBD1 agrees at 9 bases. The V gene end was trimmed by 5 bases and the J gene end by 4 bases; junction bases not matched to a gene: 4. CDR1 is SGHAT, CDR2 FQNNGV, per germline. The CDR3 totals 14 residues. The CDR3 coding sequence is TGTGCCAGCAGCCCCCGGACAGGGGCAGATACGCAGTATTTT. It specifies CASSPRTGADTQYF.

Ten or more counts support this clone. The chain couples TRBV5-6 to TRBJ2-1, with 8 bases that match TRBD2. The CDR3 runs to 14 residues. The germline CDR1 and CDR2 sequences are SGHDT and YYEEEE. V lost 0 bases to trimming and J lost 7 bases; unmatched junction nucleotides: 3. The CDR3 DNA reads TGTGCCAGCAGCTTGGTAATAGCGGGGAATGAGCAGTTCTTC. This encodes CASSLVIAGNEQFF.

This rearrangement joins TRBV25-1 to TRBJ2-5; 10 nucleotides line up with TRBD2. The germline gives CDR1 MGHDK, CDR2 SYGVNS. V gave up 3 bases and J gave up 4 bases; unmatched junction bases: 5. This CDR3 has 15 amino acids. DNA of the CDR3: TGTGCCAGCAGTGAGGCATTAGCGGGAGGAGAGACCCAGTACTTC. It yields the protein CASSEALAGGETQYF. Variable domain in full (rest from reference TRBV25-1 and TRBJ2-5): EADIYQTPRYLVIGTGKKITLECSQTMGHDKMYWYQQDPGMELHLIHYSYGVNSTEKGDLSSESTVSRIRTEHFPLTLESARPSHTSQYLCASSEALAGGETQYFGPGTRLLVL.